This TCR beta chain was sequenced in a study of vaccination and CD4 T cells after COVID-19. The wider study: All convalescent patients were nasal swab PCR positive for SARS-CoV-2; eight or nine had mild and one severe disease.

Remarks on this clonotype: As yet, its antigen is unknown.

The CDR3 sequence is 14 residues long. Specified treatment: approximately 10-day PBMC culture with coronavirus spike peptide pools or control peptides (ViraFEST assay). Antigen-specific T cells were expanded with peptide pools by ViraFEST, and TCRs were then sequenced. Sequencing of cultured CD4+ T cell DNA used the Oncomine TCR Beta short-read assay. Using the QIAamp micro DNA kit, genomic DNA was extracted from the CD4+ T cells that had been cultured. In TCRdb, the PCR reads were re-called with MiXCR into one record per CDR3 protein. The table lists 15,000 to 17,000 distinct CDR3 sequences, approximately 52% of them singletons, with 11% to 15% in the top ten. Study-level findings and limits: The median proportion of reactive clones detected only post-vaccination in convalescent patients was over 65%.

The sequence was collected from a human donor who had recovered from COVID-19. The V gene is TRBV21-1, the J gene TRBJ2-1; TRBD2, as called in the table, went unchecked against the DNA. TRBV21-1 is reported as a pseudogene. Sequences were obtained from CD4+ T cells from blood, cultured in vitro. This chain's CDR3 is CASTSNRSYNEQFF. CDR3 coding DNA: TGTGCCAGCACCTCCAACCGCTCCTACAATGAGCAGTTCTTC.